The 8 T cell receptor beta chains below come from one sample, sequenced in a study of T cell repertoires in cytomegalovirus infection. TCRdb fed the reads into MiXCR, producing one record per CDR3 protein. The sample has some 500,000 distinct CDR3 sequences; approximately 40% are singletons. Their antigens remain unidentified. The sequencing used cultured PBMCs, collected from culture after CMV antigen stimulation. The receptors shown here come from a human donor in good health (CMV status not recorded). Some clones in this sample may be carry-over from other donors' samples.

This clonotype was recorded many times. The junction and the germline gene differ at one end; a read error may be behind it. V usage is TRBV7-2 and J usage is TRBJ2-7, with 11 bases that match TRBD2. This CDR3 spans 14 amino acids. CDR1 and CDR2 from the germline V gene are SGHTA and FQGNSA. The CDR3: CASRPGLADPPNFW. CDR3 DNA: TGTGCCAGCAGGCCGGGACTAGCGGACCCACCTAACTTCTGG.

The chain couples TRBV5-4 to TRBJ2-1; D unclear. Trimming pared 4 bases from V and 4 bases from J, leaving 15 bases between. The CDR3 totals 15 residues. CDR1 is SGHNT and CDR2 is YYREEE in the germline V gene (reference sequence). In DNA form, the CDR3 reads TGTGCCAGCAGCCGAAGCCAGCAGGCTTACAATGAGCAGTTCTTC. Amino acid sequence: CASSRSQQAYNEQFF.

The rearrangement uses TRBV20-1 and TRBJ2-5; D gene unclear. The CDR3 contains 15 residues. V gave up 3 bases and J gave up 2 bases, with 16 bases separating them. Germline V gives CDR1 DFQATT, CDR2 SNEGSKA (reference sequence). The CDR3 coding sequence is TGCAGTGCTAGTTATGTAAAGGCGGCTCAAGAGACCCAGTACTTC. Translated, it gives CSASYVKAAQETQYF.

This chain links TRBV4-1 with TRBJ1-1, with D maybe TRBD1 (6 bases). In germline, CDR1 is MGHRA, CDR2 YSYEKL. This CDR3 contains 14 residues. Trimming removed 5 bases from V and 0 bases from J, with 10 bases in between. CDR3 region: CASSDRSMNTEAFF. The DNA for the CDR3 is TGCGCCAGCAGCGACAGGAGCATGAACACTGAAGCTTTCTTT.

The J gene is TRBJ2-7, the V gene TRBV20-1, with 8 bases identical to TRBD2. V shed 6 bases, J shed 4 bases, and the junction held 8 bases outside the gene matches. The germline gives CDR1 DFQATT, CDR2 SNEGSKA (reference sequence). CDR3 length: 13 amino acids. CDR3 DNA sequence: TGCAGTGCCTCCGTCGGGGGGGGTTACGAGCAGTACTTC. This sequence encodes CSASVGGGYEQYF.

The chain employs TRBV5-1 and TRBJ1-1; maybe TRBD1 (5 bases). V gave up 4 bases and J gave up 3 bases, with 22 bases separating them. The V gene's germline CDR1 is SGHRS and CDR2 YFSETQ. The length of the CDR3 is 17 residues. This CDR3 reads CASSPDLGRTRDTEAFF. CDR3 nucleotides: TGCGCCAGCAGCCCGGACTTGGGACGAACGAGGGACACTGAAGCTTTCTTT.

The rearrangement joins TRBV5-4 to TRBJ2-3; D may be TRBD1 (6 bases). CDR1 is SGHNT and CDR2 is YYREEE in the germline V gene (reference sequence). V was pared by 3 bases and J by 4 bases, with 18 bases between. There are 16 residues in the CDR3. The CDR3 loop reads CASSYHTDRLADTQYF. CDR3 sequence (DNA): TGTGCCAGCAGCTACCATACAGACAGGCTAGCAGATACGCAGTATTTT. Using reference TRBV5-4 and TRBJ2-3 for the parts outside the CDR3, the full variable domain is ETGVTQSPTHLIKTRGQQVTLRCSSQSGHNTVSWYQQALGQGPQFIFQYYREEENGRGNFPPRFSGLQFPNYSSELNVNALELDDSALYLCASSYHTDRLADTQYFGPGTRLTVL.

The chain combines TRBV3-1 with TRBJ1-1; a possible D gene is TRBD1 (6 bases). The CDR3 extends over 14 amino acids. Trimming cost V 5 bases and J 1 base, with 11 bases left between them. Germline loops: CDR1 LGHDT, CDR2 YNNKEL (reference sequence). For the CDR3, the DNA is TGTGCCAGCAGCATTTTGGGACAGAACACTGAAGCTTTCTTT. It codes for CASSILGQNTEAFF.